This is a list of T cell receptor beta chains from one sample in a study of T cell responses to AZD1222 COVID-19 vaccine. Sequenced by immunoSEQ multiplex PCR; TCRdb stores in-frame clones only, minus some. The table shows some 120,000 clones, with 80% to 90% occurring only once. The sequenced sample was peripheral blood, obtained 28 days after the second AZD1222 dose. The receptor source for this set is an adult who received the AZD1222 COVID-19 vaccine. The conserved cysteine and the conserved F or W are not part of the CDR3 here. Only some rows state a clone size, as once, few, many or a class for expanded clones.

size: -
V: TRBV6-5
J: TRBJ2-7
CDR3: ASSYGSGNEQY

size: -
V: TRBV19
J: TRBJ1-2
CDR3: ASSSDHGYGYT

size: -
V: TRBV27
J: TRBJ1-4
CDR3: ASSLMGTQRGKLF

size: few
V: TRBV5-4
J: TRBJ2-5
CDR3: ASSFEALATQY

size: -
V: TRBV5-1
J: TRBJ2-1
CDR3: ASSLEVAGGIINEQF

size: -
V: TRBV19
J: TRBJ1-2
CDR3: ASSMGASNYGYT

size: -
V: TRBV9
J: TRBJ1-3
CDR3: ASSTGVLYGNTIY

size: -
V: TRBV7-9
J: TRBJ1-3
CDR3: ASSPESGNTIY

size: -
V: TRBV9
J: TRBJ1-1
CDR3: ASSAGTLNTEAF

size: few
V: TRBV12-3/TRBV12-4
J: TRBJ1-5
CDR3: ASSPGRDQPQH

size: -
V: TRBV3-1/TRBV3-2
J: TRBJ2-4
CDR3: ASSSYRDTGINIQY

size: -
V: TRBV14
J: TRBJ1-1
CDR3: ASSQFQGNTEAF

size: -
V: TRBV6-5
J: TRBJ1-5
CDR3: ASTAGWNQPQH

size: once
V: TRBV7-6
J: TRBJ2-1
CDR3: ASSLATSGEQF

size: -
V: TRBV2
J: TRBJ2-7
CDR3: ASIRGHSSYEQY

size: -
V: TRBV12-3/TRBV12-4
J: TRBJ2-3
CDR3: ASSKGGGDTQY

size: -
V: TRBV18
J: TRBJ1-1
CDR3: ASSPEGAKGTEAF

size: -
V: TRBV12-5
J: TRBJ2-7
CDR3: ASGLVLSGGYHEQY

size: -
V: TRBV30
J: TRBJ1-1
CDR3: AWNHPLGVGTEAF

size: -
V: TRBV5-6
J: TRBJ1-1
CDR3: ASSTRDRGNTEAF

size: -
V: TRBV3-1/TRBV3-2
J: TRBJ1-2
CDR3: ASSLQVGVRGGYT

size: -
V: TRBV11-2
J: TRBJ2-2
CDR3: ASSLWENTGELF

size: -
V: TRBV5-8
J: TRBJ1-2
CDR3: ASSLVGGEGYGYT

size: -
V: TRBV7-8
J: TRBJ1-6
CDR3: ASSSGQRNSPLH

size: -
V: TRBV19
J: TRBJ1-2
CDR3: ASSFGEGDGGYT

size: -
V: TRBV12-5
J: TRBJ2-7
CDR3: ASGFGQLAATYEQY

size: -
V: TRBV5-4
J: TRBJ1-2
CDR3: ASSSPTGILYGYT

size: -
V: TRBV30
J: TRBJ2-7
CDR3: AWRTGPYEQY

size: -
V: TRBV15
J: TRBJ2-1
CDR3: ATSRDRGATEQF

size: many
V: TRBV18
J: TRBJ1-1
CDR3: ASSGQSNTEAF

size: -
V: TRBV5-1
J: TRBJ1-5
CDR3: ASSLGDSEGQPQH

size: -
V: TRBV5-5
J: TRBJ1-1
CDR3: ASTFSGGSGTEAF

size: few
V: TRBV30
J: TRBJ1-5
CDR3: AWSEGSSFNQPQH

size: -
V: TRBV12-3/TRBV12-4
J: TRBJ1-2
CDR3: ASSGQGDSA

size: -
V: TRBV13
J: TRBJ2-7
CDR3: ASSESGGGYEQY

size: -
V: TRBV2
J: TRBJ2-1
CDR3: ASSEGPSAEQF

size: -
V: TRBV10-3
J: TRBJ1-4
CDR3: AISETGMGRVNEKLF

size: -
V: TRBV20-1
J: TRBJ2-5
CDR3: SASGSETQY

size: -
V: TRBV5-1
J: TRBJ2-5
CDR3: ASSSGQGHQETQY

size: -
V: TRBV3-1/TRBV3-2
J: TRBJ1-1
CDR3: ASSQVKGTRAPF

size: -
V: TRBV18
J: TRBJ2-2
CDR3: ASSLGQGRNTGELF

size: -
V: TRBV7-2
J: TRBJ1-2
CDR3: ASSSRTGGYGYT

size: -
V: TRBV18
J: TRBJ2-1
CDR3: ASSPPGLAGPNEQF

size: -
V: TRBV24-1
J: TRBJ2-2
CDR3: ATSGTSGRGTGELF

size: -
V: TRBV30
J: TRBJ2-2
CDR3: AWSFTGELF

size: -
V: TRBV2
J: TRBJ1-5
CDR3: ASSVPASNQPQH

size: -
V: TRBV6-4
J: TRBJ2-1
CDR3: ASSLGVARTEQF

size: -
V: TRBV27
J: TRBJ1-5
CDR3: ASIGTENQPQH

size: -
V: TRBV6-2/TRBV6-3
J: TRBJ2-3
CDR3: ASSYSRFRAQDRGLADMQY

size: -
V: TRBV7-3
J: TRBJ1-1
CDR3: ASSLRPIGGTEAF